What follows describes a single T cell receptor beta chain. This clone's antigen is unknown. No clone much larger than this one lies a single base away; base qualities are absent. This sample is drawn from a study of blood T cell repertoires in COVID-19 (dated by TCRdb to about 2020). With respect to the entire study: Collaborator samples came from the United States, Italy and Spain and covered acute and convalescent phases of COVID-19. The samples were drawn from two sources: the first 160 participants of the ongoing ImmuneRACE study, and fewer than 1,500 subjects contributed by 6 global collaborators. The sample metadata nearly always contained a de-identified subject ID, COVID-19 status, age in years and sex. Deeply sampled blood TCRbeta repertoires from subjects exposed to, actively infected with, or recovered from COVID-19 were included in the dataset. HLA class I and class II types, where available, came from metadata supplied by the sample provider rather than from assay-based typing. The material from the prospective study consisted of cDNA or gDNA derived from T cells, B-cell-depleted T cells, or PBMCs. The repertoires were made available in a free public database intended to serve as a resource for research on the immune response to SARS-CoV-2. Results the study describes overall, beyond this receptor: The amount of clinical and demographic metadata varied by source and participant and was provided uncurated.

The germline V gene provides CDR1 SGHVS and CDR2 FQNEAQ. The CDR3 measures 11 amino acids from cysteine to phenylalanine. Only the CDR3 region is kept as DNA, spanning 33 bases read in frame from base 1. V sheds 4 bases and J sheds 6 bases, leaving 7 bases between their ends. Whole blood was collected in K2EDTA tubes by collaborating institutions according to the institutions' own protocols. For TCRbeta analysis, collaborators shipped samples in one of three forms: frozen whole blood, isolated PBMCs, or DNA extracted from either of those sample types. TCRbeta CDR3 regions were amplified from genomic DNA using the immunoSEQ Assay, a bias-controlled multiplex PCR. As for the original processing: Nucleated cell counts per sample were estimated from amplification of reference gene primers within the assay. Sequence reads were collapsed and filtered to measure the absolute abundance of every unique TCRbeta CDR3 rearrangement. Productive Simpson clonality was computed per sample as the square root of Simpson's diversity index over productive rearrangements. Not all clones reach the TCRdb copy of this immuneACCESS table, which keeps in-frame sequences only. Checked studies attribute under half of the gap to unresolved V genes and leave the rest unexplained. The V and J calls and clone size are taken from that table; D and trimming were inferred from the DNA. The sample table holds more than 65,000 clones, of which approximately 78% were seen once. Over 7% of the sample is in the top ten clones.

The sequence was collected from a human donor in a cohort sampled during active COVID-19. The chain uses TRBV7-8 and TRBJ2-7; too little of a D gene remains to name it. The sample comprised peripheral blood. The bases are TGTGCCAGCAGCTCCCAGTTCGAGCAGTACTTC. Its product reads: CASSSQFEQYF. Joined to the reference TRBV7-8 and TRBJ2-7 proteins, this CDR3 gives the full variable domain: GAGVSQSPRYKVAKRGQDVALRCDPISGHVSLFWYQQALGQGPEFLTYFQNEAQLDKSGLPSDRFFAERPEGSVSTLKIQRTQQEDSAVYLCASSSQFEQYFGPGTRLTVT.